This TCR beta chain was retrieved from a study of T cell responses to AZD1222 COVID-19 vaccine. For the study at large: Second-dose recipients at about 4 or about 12 weeks were treated as one pooled group.

The study's findings and limits: Sampling captured repertoires only after the peak T cell response. There were mostly white British donors and more females than males, and clonal diversity was possibly underestimated.

As concerns this clone: Its antigen remains unknown.

Libraries were prepared by immunoSEQ multiplex PCR; TCRdb keeps only in-frame clonotypes and omits some of them. The sample contains about 93,000 clones, about 86% of which appear only once. The origin of this receptor is an adult in good health. The sample was peripheral blood, taken on day 0 of AZD1222 vaccination.

The CDR3 is CASGSGDRYSGNTIYF. CDR3 nucleotide sequence: TGTGCTAGTGGTTCCGGAGACCGTTACTCTGGAAACACCATATATTTT. J is TRBJ1-3 and V is TRBV12-5; D is uncertain. This CDR3 is 16 amino acids long. CDR1 is LGHNT, CDR2 FRNRAP, per germline. V was cut by 4 bases and J by 0 bases, with 13 bases left in between.